By sample fraction, the clone carrying this T cell receptor beta chain is medium-sized. Its target is not known. The data were obtained in a study of early stage breast cancer tumors. Study as a whole: Most invasive tumors, about 75% of the 16, were ER+/PR+/HER2-. Study results and caveats: Commonly generated sequences made up most enriched TCRB sequences shared between patients.

V lost 6 bases, J lost 5 bases, and 16 bases lay in between. The CDR3 has 14 amino acids. In germline, CDR1 is MNHEY, CDR2 SMNVEV (reference sequence). Blood replicates held 0.5 ug DNA, tumor or normal breast roughly 1.5 ug, two each. Assay used: immunoSEQ multiplex PCR; TCRdb lists only in-frame clones, some missing. The table has tens of thousands of clones, around 73% seen once. Sequences were obtained from blood. The rearrangement links TRBV27 to TRBJ1-2; D remains ambiguous. This sequence was found in a person aged 45-60 years with breast cancer. CDR3 loop: CASRRQDLIYGYTF. The CDR3 bases are TGTGCCAGCAGACGACAAGACCTTATATATGGCTACACCTTC.